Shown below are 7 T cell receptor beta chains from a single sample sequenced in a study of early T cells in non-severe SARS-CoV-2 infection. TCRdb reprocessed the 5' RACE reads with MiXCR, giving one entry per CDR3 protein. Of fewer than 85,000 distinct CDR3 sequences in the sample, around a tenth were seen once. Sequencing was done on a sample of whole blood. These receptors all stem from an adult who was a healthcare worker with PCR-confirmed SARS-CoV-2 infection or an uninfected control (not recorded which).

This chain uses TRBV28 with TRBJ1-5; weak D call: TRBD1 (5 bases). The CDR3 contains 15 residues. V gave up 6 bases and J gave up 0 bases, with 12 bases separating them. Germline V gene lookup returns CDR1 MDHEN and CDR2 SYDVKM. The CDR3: CASRMTVYSNQPQHF. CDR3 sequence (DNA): TGTGCCAGCAGAATGACAGTCTATAGCAATCAGCCCCAGCATTTT.

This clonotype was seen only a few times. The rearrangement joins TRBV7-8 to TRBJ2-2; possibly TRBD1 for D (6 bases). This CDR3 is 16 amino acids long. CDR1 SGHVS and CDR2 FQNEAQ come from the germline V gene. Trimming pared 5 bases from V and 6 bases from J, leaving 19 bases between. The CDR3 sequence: CASSLRDIPPPGELFF. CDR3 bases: TGTGCCAGCAGCCTACGGGACATACCCCCTCCCGGGGAGCTGTTTTTT.

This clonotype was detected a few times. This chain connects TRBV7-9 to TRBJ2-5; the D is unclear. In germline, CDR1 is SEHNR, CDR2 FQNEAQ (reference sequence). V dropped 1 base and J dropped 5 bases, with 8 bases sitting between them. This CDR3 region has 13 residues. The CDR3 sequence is CASSLEGLETQYF. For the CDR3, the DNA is TGTGCCAGCAGCTTAGAAGGGCTGGAGACCCAGTACTTC.

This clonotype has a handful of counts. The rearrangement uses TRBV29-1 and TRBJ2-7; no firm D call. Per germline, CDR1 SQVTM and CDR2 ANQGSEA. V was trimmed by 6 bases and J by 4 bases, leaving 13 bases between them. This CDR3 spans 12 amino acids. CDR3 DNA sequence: TGCAGCGTCCTAGAGGCAGCATACGAGCAGTACTTC. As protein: CSVLEAAYEQYF.

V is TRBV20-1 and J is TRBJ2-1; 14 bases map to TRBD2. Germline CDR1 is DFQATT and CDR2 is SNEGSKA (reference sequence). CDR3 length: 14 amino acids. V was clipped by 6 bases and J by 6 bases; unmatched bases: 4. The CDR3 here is CSAFGTSGSNEQFF. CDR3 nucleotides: TGCAGTGCCTTCGGGACTAGCGGGAGCAATGAGCAGTTCTTC.

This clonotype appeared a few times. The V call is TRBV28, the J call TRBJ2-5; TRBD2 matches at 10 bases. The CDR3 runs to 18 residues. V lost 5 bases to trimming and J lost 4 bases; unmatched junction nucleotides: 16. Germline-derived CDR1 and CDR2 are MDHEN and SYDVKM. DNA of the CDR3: TGTGCCAGCAGTCGAGCCCCCAGGGTAGCGGGAGGTGCAGAGACCCAGTACTTC. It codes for CASSRAPRVAGGAETQYF. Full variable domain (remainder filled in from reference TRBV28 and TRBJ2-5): DVKVTQSSRYLVKRTGEKVFLECVQDMDHENMFWYRQDPGLGLRLIYFSYDVKMKEKGDIPEGYSVSREKKERFSLILESASTNQTSMYLCASSRAPRVAGGAETQYFGPGTRLLVL.

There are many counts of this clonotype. This chain's CDR3 is CSAWSAGFYGYTF. Here the CDR3 DNA reads TGCAGTGCATGGTCGGCGGGGTTTTATGGCTACACCTTC. The V call is TRBV20-1, the J call TRBJ1-2; D not resolved. CDR1 and CDR2 from the germline V gene are DFQATT and SNEGSKA (reference sequence). V lost 6 bases, J lost 5 bases, and 16 bases lay in between. This CDR3 contains 13 residues.